This T cell receptor beta chain appears in the sequencing data of a study of blood T cell repertoires in COVID-19. The CDR3 contains 15 residues. V was clipped by 5 bases and J by 2 bases; unmatched bases: 8. Germline V lookup: CDR1 LNHDA, CDR2 SQIVND (reference sequence). Assay used: immunoSEQ multiplex PCR; TCRdb lists only in-frame clones, some missing. The table has about 36,000 clones, almost 90% seen once. The chain combines TRBV19 with TRBJ2-5; 7 bases align to TRBD1. The clonotype was recovered from a man aged 55 to 69 with active or convalescent COVID-19. The sequenced material came from peripheral blood. The CDR3 DNA sequence: TGTGCCAGTAGTCACTACTGGGACAGACAAGAGACCCAGTACTTC. Amino acids: CASSHYWDRQETQYF.